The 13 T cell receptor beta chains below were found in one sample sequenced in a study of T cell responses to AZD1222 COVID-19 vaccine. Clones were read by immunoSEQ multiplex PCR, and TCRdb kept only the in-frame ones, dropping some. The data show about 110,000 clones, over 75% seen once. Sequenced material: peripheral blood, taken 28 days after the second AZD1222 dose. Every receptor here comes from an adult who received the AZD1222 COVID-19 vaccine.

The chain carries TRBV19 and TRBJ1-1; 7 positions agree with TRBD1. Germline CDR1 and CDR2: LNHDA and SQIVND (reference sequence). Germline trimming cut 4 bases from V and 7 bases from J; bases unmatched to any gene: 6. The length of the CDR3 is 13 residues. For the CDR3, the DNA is TGTGCCAGTAGTAGGACAGGACCCTTTGAAGCTTTCTTT. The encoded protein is CASSRTGPFEAFF.

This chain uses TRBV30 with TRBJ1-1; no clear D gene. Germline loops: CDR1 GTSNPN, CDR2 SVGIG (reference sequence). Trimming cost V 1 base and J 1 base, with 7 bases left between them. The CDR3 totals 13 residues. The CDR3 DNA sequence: TGTGCCTGGAGTGCCTCGGGGAACACTGAAGCTTTCTTT. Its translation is CAWSASGNTEAFF.

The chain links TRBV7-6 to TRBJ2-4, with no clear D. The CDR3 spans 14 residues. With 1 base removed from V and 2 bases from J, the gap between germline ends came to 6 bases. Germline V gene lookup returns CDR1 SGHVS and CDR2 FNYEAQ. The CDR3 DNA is TGTGCCAGCAGCTTAGGTTCTTCCAAAAACATTCAGTACTTC. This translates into CASSLGSSKNIQYF.

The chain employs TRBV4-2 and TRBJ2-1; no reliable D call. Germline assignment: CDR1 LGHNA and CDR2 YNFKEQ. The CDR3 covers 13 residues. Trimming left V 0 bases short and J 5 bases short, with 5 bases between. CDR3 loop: CASSQDRNNEQFF. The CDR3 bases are TGTGCCAGCAGCCAAGATCGAAACAATGAGCAGTTCTTC.

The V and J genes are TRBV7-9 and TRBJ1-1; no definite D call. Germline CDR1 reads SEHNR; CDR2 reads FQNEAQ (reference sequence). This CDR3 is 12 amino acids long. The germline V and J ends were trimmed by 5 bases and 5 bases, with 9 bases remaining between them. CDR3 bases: TGTGCCAGCAGCCAAAGTGAAACTGAAGCTTTCTTT. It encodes CASSQSETEAFF.

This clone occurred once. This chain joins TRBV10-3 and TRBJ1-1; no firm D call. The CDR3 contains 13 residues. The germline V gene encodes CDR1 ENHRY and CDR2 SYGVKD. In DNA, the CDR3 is TGTGCTTCAGTAGGCTTAATGAACACTGAAGCTTTCTTT. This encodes CASVGLMNTEAFF.

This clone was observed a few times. The CDR3 bases are TGCGCCAGCAGCCAAGATGGGACTAGCGCCTACAATGAGCAGTTCTTC. Protein: CASSQDGTSAYNEQFF. J is TRBJ2-1 and V is TRBV4-3; the match to TRBD2 covers 10 bases. V shed 0 bases, J shed 2 bases, and the junction held 1 base outside the gene matches. The V gene's germline CDR1 is LGHNA and CDR2 YSLEER. This CDR3 has 16 amino acids.

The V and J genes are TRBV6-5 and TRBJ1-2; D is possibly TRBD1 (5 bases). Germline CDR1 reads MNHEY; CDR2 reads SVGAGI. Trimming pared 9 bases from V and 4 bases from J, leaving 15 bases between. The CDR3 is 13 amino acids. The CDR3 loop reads CASPRELGYGYTF. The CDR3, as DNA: TGTGCCAGTCCCAGGGAATTGGGCTATGGCTACACCTTC.

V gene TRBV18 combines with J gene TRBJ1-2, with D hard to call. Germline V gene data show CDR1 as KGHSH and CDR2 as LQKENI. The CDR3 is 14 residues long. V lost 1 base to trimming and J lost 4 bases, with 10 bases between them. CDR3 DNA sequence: TGTGCCAGCTCACCACGTTCGGGGAGCTATGGCTACACCTTC. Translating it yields CASSPRSGSYGYTF.

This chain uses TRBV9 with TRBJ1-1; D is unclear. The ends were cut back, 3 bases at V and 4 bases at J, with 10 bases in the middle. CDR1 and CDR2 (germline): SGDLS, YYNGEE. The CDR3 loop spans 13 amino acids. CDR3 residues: CASSAASGTEAFF. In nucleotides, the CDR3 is TGTGCCAGCAGCGCAGCAAGTGGCACTGAAGCTTTCTTT.

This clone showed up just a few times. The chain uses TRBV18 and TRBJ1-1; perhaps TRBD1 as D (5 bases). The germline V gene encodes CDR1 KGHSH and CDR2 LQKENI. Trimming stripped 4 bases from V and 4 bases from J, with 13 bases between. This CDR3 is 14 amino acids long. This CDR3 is CASSQEGSSTEAFF. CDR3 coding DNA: TGTGCCAGCTCACAAGAGGGGAGTTCCACTGAAGCTTTCTTT.

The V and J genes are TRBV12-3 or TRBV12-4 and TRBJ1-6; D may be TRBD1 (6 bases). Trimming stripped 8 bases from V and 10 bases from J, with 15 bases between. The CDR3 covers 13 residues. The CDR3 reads CASRLGAQSPLHF. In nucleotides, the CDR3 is TGTGCCAGCCGCCTGGGGGCGCAGTCACCCCTCCACTTT.

CDR3 region: CASSVDRRQPQHF. CDR3 nucleotides: TGTGCCAGCAGCGTGGACAGGAGGCAGCCCCAGCATTTT. The V gene is TRBV7-2, the J gene TRBJ1-5, with 7 nucleotides matching TRBD1. Germline V gives CDR1 SGHTA, CDR2 FQGNSA. After removal of 5 bases from V and 7 bases from J, the junction contained 5 bases not matched to a gene. The CDR3 length is 13 residues.